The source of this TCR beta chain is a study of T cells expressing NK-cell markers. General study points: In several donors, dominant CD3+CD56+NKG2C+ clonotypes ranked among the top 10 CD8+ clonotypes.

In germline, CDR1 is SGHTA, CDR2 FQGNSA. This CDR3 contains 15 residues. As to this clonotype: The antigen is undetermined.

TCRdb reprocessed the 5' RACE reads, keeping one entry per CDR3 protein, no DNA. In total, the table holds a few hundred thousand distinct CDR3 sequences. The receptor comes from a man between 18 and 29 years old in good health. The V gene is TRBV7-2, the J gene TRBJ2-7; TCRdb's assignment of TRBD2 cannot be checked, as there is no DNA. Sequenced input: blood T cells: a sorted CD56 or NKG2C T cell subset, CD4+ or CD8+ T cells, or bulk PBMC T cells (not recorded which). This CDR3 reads CASSQRLPSMSEQYF.